The TCR beta chain described here comes from a study of CD8 T cells in ankylosing spondylitis. The length of the CDR3 is 17 residues. The V and J ends lost 6 bases and 9 bases, in that order; junction bases with no gene match: 12. It was by quantitative 5'-RACE with molecular barcodes that TCR beta libraries were made. TCRdb re-called the 5' RACE reads through MiXCR, storing one row per CDR3 protein. The sample includes under 950,000 distinct CDR3 sequences, under 20% of them seen just once. To note about this clonotype: Its antigen is currently unknown.

Notes on the study in general: What seemed typical of ankylosing spondylitis blood was a TCR beta motif built from several highly homologous variants. Significant enrichment of disease-linked clones was reportedly seen in matched ankylosing spondylitis synovial fluid. CD8+ cells made up the disease-linked clones, which were relatively rare in peripheral blood.

The chain employs TRBV12-3 or TRBV12-4 and TRBJ2-1, with TRBD2 matching over 15 bases. This TCR derives from a male donor with ankylosing spondylitis. Sequencing was done on a sample of blood, either unsorted or a sorted T cell fraction (not recorded which). CDR3 amino acids: CASSWTSGRAFPGEQFF. The CDR3 DNA sequence: TGTGCCAGCAGCTGGACTAGCGGGAGGGCCTTCCCAGGTGAGCAGTTCTTC.